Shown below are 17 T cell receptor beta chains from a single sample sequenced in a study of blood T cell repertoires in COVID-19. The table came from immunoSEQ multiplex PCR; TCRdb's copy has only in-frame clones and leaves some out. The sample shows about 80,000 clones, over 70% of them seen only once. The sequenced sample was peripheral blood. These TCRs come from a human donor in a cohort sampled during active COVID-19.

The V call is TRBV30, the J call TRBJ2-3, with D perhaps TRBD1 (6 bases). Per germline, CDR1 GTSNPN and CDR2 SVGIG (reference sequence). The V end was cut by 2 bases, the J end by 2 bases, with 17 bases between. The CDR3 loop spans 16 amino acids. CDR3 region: CAWSTGQNHDTDTQYF. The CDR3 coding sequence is TGTGCCTGGAGTACCGGACAGAATCACGACACAGATACGCAGTATTTT.

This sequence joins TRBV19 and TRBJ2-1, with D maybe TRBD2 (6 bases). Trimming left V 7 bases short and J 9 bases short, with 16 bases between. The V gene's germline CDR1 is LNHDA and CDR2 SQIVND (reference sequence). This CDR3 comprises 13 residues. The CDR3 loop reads CASNSGLGGEQFF. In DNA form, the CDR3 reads TGTGCCAGTAACAGCGGGTTGGGGGGTGAGCAGTTCTTC.

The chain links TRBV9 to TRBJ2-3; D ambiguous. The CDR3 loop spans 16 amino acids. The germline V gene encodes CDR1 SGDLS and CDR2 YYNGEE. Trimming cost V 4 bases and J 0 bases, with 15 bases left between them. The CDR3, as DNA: TGTGCCAGCAGCCCTCCAGGCTTTGCTAGCACAGATACGCAGTATTTT. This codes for CASSPPGFASTDTQYF.

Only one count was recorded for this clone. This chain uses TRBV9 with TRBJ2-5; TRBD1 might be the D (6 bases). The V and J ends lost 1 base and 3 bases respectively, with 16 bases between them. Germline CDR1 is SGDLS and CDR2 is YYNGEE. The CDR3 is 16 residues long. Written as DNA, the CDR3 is TGTGCCAGCAGCGTATCTCCGTTCAGGGGAAAAGAGACCCAGTACTTC. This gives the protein CASSVSPFRGKETQYF.

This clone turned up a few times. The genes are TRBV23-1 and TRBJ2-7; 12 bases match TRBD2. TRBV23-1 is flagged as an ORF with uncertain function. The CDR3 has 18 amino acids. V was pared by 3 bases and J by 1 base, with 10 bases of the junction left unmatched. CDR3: CASSHLAPLAGGSYEQYV. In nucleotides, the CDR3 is TGCGCCAGCAGTCATCTGGCCCCACTAGCGGGAGGTTCCTACGAGCAGTACGTC.

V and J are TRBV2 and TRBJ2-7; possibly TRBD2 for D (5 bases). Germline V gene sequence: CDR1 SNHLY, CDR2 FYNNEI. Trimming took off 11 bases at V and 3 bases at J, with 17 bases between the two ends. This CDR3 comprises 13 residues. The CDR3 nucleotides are TGTGCCGCCGCGCTGGAGGTGGGCTACGAGCAGTACTTC. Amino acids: CAAALEVGYEQYF.

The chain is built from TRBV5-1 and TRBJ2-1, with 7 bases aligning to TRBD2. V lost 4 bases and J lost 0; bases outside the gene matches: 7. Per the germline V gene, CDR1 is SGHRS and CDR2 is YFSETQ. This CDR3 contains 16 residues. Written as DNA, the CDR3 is TGCGCCAGCAGCCCCGTCCTAGCGGCCTCCTACAATGAGCAGTTCTTC. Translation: CASSPVLAASYNEQFF.

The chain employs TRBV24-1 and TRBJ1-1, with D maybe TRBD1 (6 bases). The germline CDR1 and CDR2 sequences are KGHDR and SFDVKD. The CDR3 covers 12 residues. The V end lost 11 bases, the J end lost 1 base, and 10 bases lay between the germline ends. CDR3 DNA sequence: TGTGCCATAGGGGGAGAGAACACTGAAGCTTTCTTT. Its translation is CAIGGENTEAFF.

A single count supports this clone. The CDR3 coding sequence is TGTGCCACCAGCAGCCTCAGGGGGGACAGGGTACCTTCTGGGGCCAACGTCCTGACTTTC. Translating it yields CATSSLRGDRVPSGANVLTF. This rearrangement joins TRBV15 to TRBJ2-6, with 9 bases matching TRBD1. V trimming: 3 bases; J trimming: 1 base; junction bases outside the gene matches: 13. CDR1 and CDR2 (germline): LNHNV, YYDKDF (reference sequence). The CDR3 is made up of 20 amino acids.

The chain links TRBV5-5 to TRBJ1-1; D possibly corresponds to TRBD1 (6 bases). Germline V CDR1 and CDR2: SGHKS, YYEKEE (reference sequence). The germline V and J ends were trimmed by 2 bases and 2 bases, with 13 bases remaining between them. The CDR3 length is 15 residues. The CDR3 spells CASSLRQAANTEAFF. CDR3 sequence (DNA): TGTGCCAGCAGCTTACGACAGGCTGCTAACACTGAAGCTTTCTTT.

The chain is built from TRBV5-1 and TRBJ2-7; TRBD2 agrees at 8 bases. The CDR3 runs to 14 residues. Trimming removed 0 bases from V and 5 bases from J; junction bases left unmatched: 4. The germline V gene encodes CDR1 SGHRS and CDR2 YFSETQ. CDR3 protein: CASSLGTSSHEQYF. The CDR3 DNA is TGCGCCAGCAGCTTGGGGACTAGCAGCCACGAGCAGTACTTC.

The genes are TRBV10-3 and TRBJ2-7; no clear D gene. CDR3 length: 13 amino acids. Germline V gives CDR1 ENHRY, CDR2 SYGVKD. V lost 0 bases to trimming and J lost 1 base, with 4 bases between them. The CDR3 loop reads CAISESTSYEQYV. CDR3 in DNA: TGTGCCATCAGTGAGTCTACTTCCTACGAGCAGTACGTC.

The CDR3 region has the DNA TGCAGTGCTAGTTGGCTAGCGGGGGCCTCCTACAATGAGCAGTTCTTC. Its protein is CSASWLAGASYNEQFF. The chain couples TRBV20-1 to TRBJ2-1, with TRBD2 identical over 10 bases. CDR3 length equals 16 residues. Germline trimming cut 3 bases from V and 0 bases from J; bases unmatched to any gene: 5. Looked up from germline, CDR1 is DFQATT and CDR2 is SNEGSKA (reference sequence).

The CDR3 reads CATSERFSTVSSYNEQFF. DNA of the CDR3: TGTGCCACCAGTGAACGTTTCTCGACTGTTAGCTCCTACAATGAGCAGTTCTTC. The chain couples TRBV24-1 to TRBJ2-1; D unclear. The CDR3 runs 18 residues. Looked up from germline, CDR1 is KGHDR and CDR2 is SFDVKD. Trimming left V 4 bases short and J 0 bases short, with 18 bases between.

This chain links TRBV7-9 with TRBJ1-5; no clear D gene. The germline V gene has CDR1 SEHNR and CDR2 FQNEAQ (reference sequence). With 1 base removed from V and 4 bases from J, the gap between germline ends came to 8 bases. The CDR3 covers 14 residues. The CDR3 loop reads CASSLDSGNQPQHF. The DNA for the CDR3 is TGTGCCAGCAGCTTAGATTCGGGGAATCAGCCCCAGCATTTT.

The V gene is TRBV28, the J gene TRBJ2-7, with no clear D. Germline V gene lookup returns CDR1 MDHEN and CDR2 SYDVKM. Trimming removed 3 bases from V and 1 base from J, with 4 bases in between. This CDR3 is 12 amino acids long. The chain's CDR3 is CASSFSSYEQYF. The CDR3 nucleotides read TGTGCCAGCAGTTTTAGTTCCTACGAGCAGTACTTC.

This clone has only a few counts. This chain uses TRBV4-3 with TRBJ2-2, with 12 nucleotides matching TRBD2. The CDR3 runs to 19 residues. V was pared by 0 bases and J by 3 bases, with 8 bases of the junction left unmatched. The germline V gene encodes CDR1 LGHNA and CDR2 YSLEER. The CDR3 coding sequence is TGCGCCAGCAGCCAAGAGCGGCAACTAGCGGGAGGAGACACCGGGGAGCTGTTTTTT. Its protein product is CASSQERQLAGGDTGELFF.